The 2 T cell receptor beta chains below come from one sample, sequenced in a study of blood T cell repertoires in COVID-19 (dated by TCRdb to 2018 to 2021). The library was prepared using the immunoSEQ multiplex PCR assay. In its TCRdb copy, this immuneACCESS table keeps in-frame sequences only and misses some clones. Where compared with another copy, unresolved V genes explain less than half of these, and the others have no known cause. This sample has a few hundred thousand clones in its table, and roughly 80% of those were observed once. The ten top clones hold around 5.1% of the sample. What was sequenced was PBMCs or T cells enriched from blood (not recorded which). These receptors were obtained from a woman between 45 and 65 years old who had recovered from COVID-19.

V gene TRBV15 combines with J gene TRBJ2-6; D ambiguous. The V end lost 1 base, the J end lost 2 bases, and 6 bases lay between the germline ends. Germline values: CDR1 LNHNV, CDR2 YYDKDF (reference sequence). There are 15 residues in the CDR3. For the CDR3, the DNA is TGTGCCACCAGCAGAGGGGCAGCTGGGGCCAACGTCCTGACTTTC. It is translated as CATSRGAAGANVLTF.

The chain employs TRBV5-6 and TRBJ1-1; D unclear. The germline gives CDR1 SGHDT, CDR2 YYEEEE. The CDR3 covers 14 residues. Trimming removed 0 bases from V and 3 bases from J, with 9 bases in between. The CDR3 DNA sequence: TGTGCCAGCAGCTTGGGGAGTTCGTACACTGAAGCTTTCTTT. As protein: CASSLGSSYTEAFF.